These T cell receptor beta chains were read from a single sample in a study of blood T cell repertoires in COVID-19. Generated by immunoSEQ multiplex PCR, the TCRdb table keeps only in-frame clones and is missing some. The repertoire holds just over 65,000 clones, with 80% to 90% as singletons. What was sequenced was peripheral blood. These TCRs come from a man younger than 40 with acute or convalescent COVID-19. The CDR3 runs from the conserved cysteine through the conserved F or W. The D gene is left open where the match is weak.

V: TRBV4-3; J: TRBJ2-3; D: TRBD2; DNA: TGCGCCAGCAGCCACAGACTAGCGGGAGACCTTGGGACGCAGTATTTT; CDR3: CASSHRLAGDLGTQYF
V: TRBV3-1/TRBV3-2; J: TRBJ1-2; D: -; DNA: TGTGCCAGCAGCCGAACAGGGTTGGGCTACACCTTC; CDR3: CASSRTGLGYTF
V: TRBV4-2; J: TRBJ2-1; D: -; DNA: TGTGCCAGCAGCCAAGACCTTGCTCCCCGGACTTACAATGAGCAGTTCTTC; CDR3: CASSQDLAPRTYNEQFF
V: TRBV3-1/TRBV3-2; J: TRBJ2-2; D: -; DNA: TGTGCCAGCAGCCCCCTCCCGGGACAAGACGGGTTCGCGAACACCGGGGAGCTGTTTTTT; CDR3: CASSPLPGQDGFANTGELFF
V: TRBV25-1; J: TRBJ2-3; D: -; DNA: TGTGCCAGCAGTGAGTCAGGCAGAGATACGCAGTATTTT; CDR3: CASSESGRDTQYF
V: TRBV19; J: TRBJ2-5; D: TRBD1; DNA: TGTGCCAGTAGTATCCTGCAGGGACAGGGGCGGGGGACCCAGTACTTC; CDR3: CASSILQGQGRGTQYF
V: TRBV30; J: TRBJ1-6; D: -; DNA: TGTGCCTGGAGTGGCCCCCTATATAGCTCCTATAATTCACCCCTCCACTTT; CDR3: CAWSGPLYSSYNSPLHF
V: TRBV28; J: TRBJ2-5; D: -; DNA: TGTGCCAGCCGCTACAGGGACGAGACCCAGTACTTC; CDR3: CASRYRDETQYF
V: TRBV29-1; J: TRBJ1-1; D: -; DNA: TGCAGCGTCAGGTTGAACACTGAAGCTTTCTTT; CDR3: CSVRLNTEAFF
V: TRBV2; J: TRBJ2-1; D: -; DNA: TGTGCCAGCAATTCGAGGATATACAATGAGCAGTTCTTC; CDR3: CASNSRIYNEQFF
V: TRBV4-2; J: TRBJ2-7; D: TRBD2; DNA: TGTGCCAGCAGCCCTTGGGGGGAGGGCCAGGGCGAGCAGTACTTC; CDR3: CASSPWGEGQGEQYF
V: TRBV7-9; J: TRBJ2-3; D: TRBD1; DNA: TGTGCCAGCAGCTCTTGGACAGGGGGGACCACAGATACGCAGTATTTT; CDR3: CASSSWTGGTTDTQYF
V: TRBV15; J: TRBJ2-1; D: TRBD2; DNA: TGTGCCACCAGCCTAACCGGGACTAGCTACAATGAGCAGTTCTTC; CDR3: CATSLTGTSYNEQFF